Below are 20 T cell receptor beta chains sequenced from a single sample in a study of blood T cell repertoires in COVID-19. TCRdb keeps only in-frame clones here, not all; method: immunoSEQ multiplex PCR. The sample holds over 85,000 clones, more than 70% seen once. Sequenced input: peripheral blood. These receptors came from an older man with acute or convalescent COVID-19.

This clone was seen more than once but under ten times. The rearrangement links TRBV24-1 to TRBJ2-5; no clear D. Germline lookup yields CDR1 KGHDR and CDR2 SFDVKD. The CDR3 runs to 15 residues. V dropped 2 bases and J dropped 3 bases, with 12 bases sitting between them. Here the CDR3 reads CATSDSHSYEETQYF. CDR3 coding DNA: TGTGCCACCAGTGATTCGCACTCTTATGAAGAGACCCAGTACTTC.

The J gene is TRBJ2-1, the V gene TRBV5-1, with unresolved D. This CDR3 spans 13 amino acids. Germline loops: CDR1 SGHRS, CDR2 YFSETQ. The germline V and J ends were trimmed by 4 bases and 6 bases, with 11 bases remaining between them. CDR3 sequence (DNA): TGCGCCAGCAGCCCCCTCCCGAGCAATGAGCAGTTCTTC. It specifies CASSPLPSNEQFF.

This chain connects TRBV10-3 to TRBJ1-4; the match to TRBD1 covers 10 bases. J lost 5 bases, V lost 6 bases, and 6 bases had no gene match. CDR3 length: 15 amino acids. The V gene's germline CDR1 is ENHRY and CDR2 SYGVKD. Here the CDR3 reads CAISKTGGANEKLFF. CDR3 coding DNA: TGTGCCATCAGCAAGACAGGGGGCGCAAATGAAAAACTGTTTTTT.

The chain carries TRBV6-5 and TRBJ1-1, with TRBD1 matching over 8 bases. Trimming took 7 bases from V and 10 from J; bases not matched to a gene: 17. CDR3 size: 15 residues. The V gene's germline CDR1 is MNHEY and CDR2 SVGAGI. The CDR3 sequence: CASTIRRQGLVRAFF. The CDR3 nucleotides are TGTGCCAGCACCATAAGAAGACAGGGGTTAGTGAGAGCTTTCTTT.

The chain is built from TRBV4-2 and TRBJ2-1; 7 bases fit TRBD1. Germline values: CDR1 LGHNA, CDR2 YNFKEQ. The trim removed 0 bases at V and 9 bases at J, leaving 2 bases unmatched. This CDR3 has 13 residues. CDR3 sequence reads: CASSQDNRGEQFF. The DNA of the CDR3 is TGTGCCAGCAGCCAAGATAACAGGGGTGAGCAGTTCTTC.

The V gene is TRBV21-1, the J gene TRBJ1-1; the D call of TRBD1 is as the table states it, not checked on the DNA. TRBV21-1 is marked as a pseudogene. The CDR3 has 17 residues. DNA for the CDR3: TGTGCCAGCAGCGGTCCGGGACAGACCATCAAAAACACTGAAGCTTTCTTT. Protein product: CASSGPGQTIKNTEAFF.

The chain is built from TRBV6-5 and TRBJ1-5; 7 positions agree with TRBD1. The CDR3 length is 14 residues. In germline, CDR1 is MNHEY, CDR2 SVGAGI. V lost 10 bases, J lost 10 bases, and 16 bases stayed unmatched. The CDR3 DNA follows: TGTGCCACCCGAAATGGACAGGTTCTTCACCCCCAGCATTTT. Amino acid sequence: CATRNGQVLHPQHF.

This rearrangement joins TRBV11-2 to TRBJ2-7, with 9 bases fitting TRBD2. J lost 3 bases, V lost 5 bases, and 5 bases had no gene match. Germline CDR1 SGHAT, CDR2 FQNNGV. CDR3 length: 14 residues. Here the CDR3 reads CASSPPAGGYEQYF. CDR3 DNA: TGTGCCAGCAGCCCCCCAGCGGGAGGCTACGAGCAGTACTTC.

The V call is TRBV28, the J call TRBJ2-2; TRBD1 aligns across 9 bases. Germline V gives CDR1 MDHEN, CDR2 SYDVKM. This CDR3 has 15 amino acids. The ends lost 5 bases at V and 7 bases at J; junction bases unmatched: 8. Here the CDR3 reads CASSPWTGERGELFF. CDR3 bases: TGTGCCAGCAGTCCATGGACAGGGGAGCGCGGGGAGCTGTTTTTT.

J is TRBJ1-5 and V is TRBV7-9; D not resolved. Germline CDR1 reads SEHNR; CDR2 reads FQNEAQ (reference sequence). The CDR3 spans 15 residues. Deletions cut 5 bases from V and 2 bases from J, with 13 bases between. CDR3 residues: CASSPRGVGNQPQHF. The CDR3 coding sequence is TGTGCCAGCAGCCCGAGAGGCGTGGGCAATCAGCCCCAGCATTTT.

The CDR3 loop is CASRPPGGGHEQYF. DNA for the CDR3: TGTGCCAGCAGACCCCCAGGGGGCGGGCACGAGCAGTACTTC. The V gene is TRBV28, the J gene TRBJ2-7; 8 bases fit TRBD1. The length of the CDR3 is 14 residues. V gave up 6 bases and J gave up 5 bases; unmatched junction bases: 9. CDR1 is MDHEN and CDR2 is SYDVKM in the germline V gene.

This chain connects TRBV24-1 to TRBJ2-2, with 7 nucleotides matching TRBD2. Per germline, CDR1 KGHDR and CDR2 SFDVKD. This CDR3 has 16 residues. The J segment lost 0 bases and the V segment lost 5 bases, leaving 5 bases of the junction unmatched. CDR3 nucleotide sequence: TGTGCCACCAGTGCCCTGGGGGGGGCGAACACCGGGGAGCTGTTTTTT. Residues: CATSALGGANTGELFF.

The chain recombines TRBV28 with TRBJ1-5; 8 bases are shared with TRBD1. The junction had 7 bases not matched to a gene; V was cut back by 6 bases and J by 6 bases. Germline CDR1 MDHEN, CDR2 SYDVKM. The length of the CDR3 is 14 residues. The CDR3 region has the DNA TGTGCCAGCAGCTCGGACAGGGAGAGTCAGCCCCAGCATTTT. Translation: CASSSDRESQPQHF.

This chain connects TRBV6-5 to TRBJ1-5, with D uncertain. Germline assignment: CDR1 MNHEY and CDR2 SVGAGI. This CDR3 region has 15 residues. The V gene lost 4 bases and the J gene lost 0 bases, with 10 bases spanning the gap. This chain's CDR3 is CASSFSADSNQPQHF. Written as DNA, the CDR3 is TGTGCCAGCAGTTTCTCTGCGGATAGCAATCAGCCCCAGCATTTT.

This chain links TRBV19 with TRBJ2-3; 9 bases line up with TRBD2. The junction had 9 bases not matched to a gene; V was cut back by 1 base and J by 1 base. CDR1 is LNHDA and CDR2 is SQIVND in the germline V gene (reference sequence). This CDR3 region has 18 residues. CDR3 in DNA: TGTGCCAGTAGTATAGCGCGGGGCGGGAGGGCCGGCACAGATACGCAGTATTTT. It is translated as CASSIARGGRAGTDTQYF.

This chain uses TRBV4-2 with TRBJ2-7; 10 bases map to TRBD2. With V trimmed by 1 base and J by 6 bases, 9 bases remained unmatched. The CDR3 runs 16 residues. Germline loops: CDR1 LGHNA, CDR2 YNFKEQ. CDR3 in DNA: TGTGCCAGCAGCCAAGTGGCTCTAGCGGGGGAGGGCGAGCAGTACTTC. It specifies CASSQVALAGEGEQYF.

The chain recombines TRBV7-8 with TRBJ1-6; TRBD1 matches at 7 bases. This CDR3 region has 16 residues. The V gene's germline CDR1 is SGHVS and CDR2 FQNEAQ. Trimming took 1 base from V and 10 from J; bases not matched to a gene: 10. CDR3 coding DNA: TGTGCCAGCAGCTTAGTTATCGACAGGGTAGGGTCACCCCTCCACTTT. It encodes CASSLVIDRVGSPLHF.

The chain joins TRBV6-5 to TRBJ1-3; a possible D gene is TRBD1 (5 bases). The germline V gene encodes CDR1 MNHEY and CDR2 SVGAGI. The CDR3 has 15 amino acids. The V end lost 1 base, the J end lost 0 bases, and 7 bases lay between the germline ends. Here the CDR3 DNA reads TGTGCCAGCAGTTACTTGGGGGGCTCTGGAAACACCATATATTTT. Translating it yields CASSYLGGSGNTIYF.

The genes are TRBV27 and TRBJ2-7, with 7 bases aligning to TRBD2. V shed 9 bases and J 3 bases; nucleotides not matched to a gene: 11. Germline CDR1 MNHEY, CDR2 SMNVEV (reference sequence). This CDR3 comprises 14 residues. The CDR3 loop reads CASSHVWEGYEQYF. The CDR3 nucleotides read TGTGCCAGTTCGCACGTCTGGGAGGGCTACGAGCAGTACTTC.

V usage is TRBV9 and J usage is TRBJ2-7; D is unclear. Trimming removed 0 bases from V and 4 bases from J, with 11 bases in between. The CDR3 runs 14 residues. Germline values: CDR1 SGDLS, CDR2 YYNGEE. CDR3: CASSVAGASYEQYF. CDR3 nucleotides: TGTGCCAGCAGCGTAGCGGGTGCTTCATACGAGCAGTACTTC.